The source of this TCR beta chain is a study of blood T cell repertoires in COVID-19. Whole-study context: There were acute and convalescent COVID-19 samples, and they came from the United States, Italy and Spain. T cells, B-cell-depleted T cells, or PBMCs supplied cDNA or gDNA.

V trimming: 4 bases; J trimming: 0 bases; junction bases outside the gene matches: 9. Looked up from germline, CDR1 is LGHNA and CDR2 is YNFKEQ. The CDR3 covers 17 residues. The table came from immunoSEQ multiplex PCR; TCRdb's copy has only in-frame clones and leaves some out. The table includes under 140,000 clones, around 74% detected once. The V and J genes are TRBV4-2 and TRBJ1-3, with TRBD1 matching 7 bases. Material: peripheral blood. This receptor was identified in a woman aged 55 to 70 with acute or convalescent COVID-19. CDR3 region: CASSLGLGTDSGNTIYF. In nucleotides, the CDR3 is TGTGCCAGCAGCCTAGGCCTTGGGACAGACTCTGGAAACACCATATATTTT.